Each of the 30 T cell receptor beta chains below was sequenced from the same sample in a study of Graves' ophthalmopathy and Graves' hyperthyroidism. Amplified TCR beta CDR3 regions were obtained using RNA transcripts as template. The first-round RT-PCR employed HTBI primers together with the Qiagen OneStep RT-PCR kit. A multiplex PCR was then performed as the second round. MiXCR, applied by TCRdb to the multiplex PCR reads, yields one record per CDR3 protein. Counted here are roughly 400,000 distinct CDR3 sequences, about a sixth occurring once; the ten biggest clones make up about 2.4%. The material sequenced was peripheral blood. These receptors all come from an adult woman with stable Graves' hyperthyroidism.

This clonotype was seen ten or more times. The chain links TRBV28 to TRBJ2-7; 11 bases fit TRBD2. With V trimmed by 9 bases and J by 3 bases, 10 bases remained unmatched. The CDR3 is 15 residues long. Germline values: CDR1 MDHEN, CDR2 SYDVKM. The CDR3 protein is CASGDTSGGFYEQYF. The CDR3 DNA sequence: TGTGCCAGTGGGGACACTAGCGGGGGTTTCTACGAGCAGTACTTC.

This clonotype has a count of ten or more. This sequence joins TRBV3-1 and TRBJ1-1, with 7 bases identical to TRBD1. The V gene's germline CDR1 is LGHDT and CDR2 YNNKEL (reference sequence). This CDR3 is 14 amino acids long. V lost 1 base, J lost 6 bases, and 5 bases stayed unmatched. CDR3 DNA: TGTGCCAGCAGCCAAGCAGGGGGAGGGTCTGAAGCTTTCTTT. Its protein product is CASSQAGGGSEAFF.

V is TRBV12-3 or TRBV12-4 and J is TRBJ2-7; D perhaps matches TRBD2 (5 bases). The ends were cut back, 11 bases at V and 6 bases at J, with 11 bases in the middle. The length of the CDR3 is 10 residues. The CDR3 spells CALAQFEQYF. The CDR3 coding sequence is TGTGCCCTAGCCCAATTCGAGCAGTACTTC.

The CDR3 loop reads CASSFRGLAGGQYEQYF. The CDR3 DNA reads TGTGCCAGCAGTTTCCGTGGACTAGCGGGAGGGCAGTACGAGCAGTACTTC. The chain links TRBV27 to TRBJ2-7; TRBD2 matches at 15 bases. V lost 3 bases and J lost 4; bases outside the gene matches: 7. CDR1 MNHEY and CDR2 SMNVEV come from the germline V gene (reference sequence). The CDR3 extends over 17 amino acids.

This clonotype was seen a few times. The chain is built from TRBV18 and TRBJ2-5; unclear D gene. Trimming took off 5 bases at V and 5 bases at J, with 12 bases between the two ends. The CDR3 totals 13 residues. Germline CDR1 KGHSH, CDR2 LQKENI. CDR3 nucleotide sequence: TGTGCCAGCTCAATCGGTTTGCGGGAGACCCAGTACTTC. Its protein is CASSIGLRETQYF.

This clonotype has a count of ten or more. V is TRBV6-1 and J is TRBJ2-5; 7 nucleotides align to TRBD2. This CDR3 has 13 amino acids. V gave up 3 bases and J gave up 7 bases; unmatched junction bases: 5. CDR1 and CDR2 from the germline V gene are MNHNS and SASEGT. As DNA, the CDR3 is TGTGCCAGCAGTGATCGCGGGAGTGTGACCCAGTACTTC. Protein: CASSDRGSVTQYF.

This clonotype was counted only a few times. The chain couples TRBV13 to TRBJ2-7, with D possibly called TRBD1 or TRBD2 (6 bases each). The CDR3 covers 15 residues. The V end lost 5 bases, the J end lost 5 bases, and 19 bases lay between the germline ends. The germline gives CDR1 PRHDT, CDR2 FYEKMQ (reference sequence). CDR3 residues: CASSAPFRGPDEQYF. DNA for the CDR3: TGTGCCAGCAGCGCACCCTTCCGGGGGCCCGACGAGCAGTACTTC.

This clonotype was seen at least ten times. The chain employs TRBV5-8 and TRBJ2-4; 11 bases are a match to TRBD1. The germline gives CDR1 SGHTS, CDR2 YDEGEE. With 0 bases clipped from V and 6 bases from J, the junction kept 5 bases outside the gene matches. This CDR3 has 16 residues. The CDR3 coding sequence is TGTGCCAGCAGCTTGGCCGGACAGGGGGCGGGAAACATTCAGTACTTC. This sequence encodes CASSLAGQGAGNIQYF.

The chain combines TRBV5-1 with TRBJ2-5; TRBD2 agrees at 7 bases. Trimming took 1 base from V and 5 from J; bases not matched to a gene: 8. This CDR3 has 15 amino acids. Per germline, CDR1 SGHRS and CDR2 YFSETQ. The CDR3 nucleotides are TGCGCCAGCAGCTTGACGAGGGAGGGCCGGGAGACCCAGTACTTC. Translated: CASSLTREGRETQYF.

A note on this clonotype: A much larger clonotype is one base distant, so this may be a read error. The V call is TRBV20-1, the J call TRBJ2-4, with 14 bases that match TRBD2. There are 15 residues in the CDR3. CDR1 is DFQATT and CDR2 is SNEGSKA in the germline V gene (reference sequence). The CDR3 coding sequence is TGCAGTGCAAGGACTAGCGGGAGGTGGAGAAACATTAAGTACTTC. Translating gives CSARTSGRWRNIKYF.

This clonotype has at least ten counts. As DNA, the CDR3 is TGCAGTGCTAGCCCCGGCCCCGGGTGGGAGCAGTACTTC. Translated, it gives CSASPGPGWEQYF. The J gene is TRBJ2-7, the V gene TRBV20-1, with D unclear. The CDR3 runs to 13 residues. Germline CDR1 is DFQATT and CDR2 is SNEGSKA (reference sequence). V was trimmed by 3 bases and J by 7 bases, leaving 16 bases between them.

This clonotype has at least ten counts. CDR3 bases: TGTGCCAGCAGTGACCCCCGCGGGTCCTACGAGCAGTACTTC. Translated, it gives CASSDPRGSYEQYF. The V gene is TRBV6-1, the J gene TRBJ2-7; D is possibly TRBD2 (5 bases). Germline CDR1 reads MNHNS; CDR2 reads SASEGT. The CDR3 spans 14 residues. V was clipped by 3 bases and J by 1 base, with 10 bases between them.

This clonotype was seen many times. The V gene is TRBV5-1, the J gene TRBJ2-7; either TRBD1 or TRBD2 may supply D (5 bases each). CDR3 size: 14 residues. Germline CDR1 and CDR2: SGHRS and YFSETQ. The V end lost 4 bases, the J end lost 2 bases, and 13 bases lay between the germline ends. The CDR3 protein is CASSPGRNPYEQYF. CDR3 coding DNA: TGCGCCAGCAGCCCGGGACGGAACCCCTACGAGCAGTACTTC.

This clonotype has at least ten counts. The chain uses TRBV5-1 and TRBJ2-7; perhaps TRBD1 as D (5 bases). Germline-derived CDR1 and CDR2 are SGHRS and YFSETQ. This CDR3 contains 13 residues. The V end was cut by 4 bases, the J end by 4 bases, with 12 bases between. In nucleotides, the CDR3 is TGCGCCAGCAGCATTGACAGAGCTTACGAGCAGTACTTC. Translation gives CASSIDRAYEQYF.

This clonotype was observed many times. The chain couples TRBV9 to TRBJ2-7; 10 bases line up with TRBD2. The CDR3 runs to 15 residues. CDR1 and CDR2 from the germline V gene are SGDLS and YYNGEE. Trimming took 4 bases from V and 2 from J; bases not matched to a gene: 6. This CDR3 reads CASSPGTSVPYEQYF. In nucleotides, the CDR3 is TGTGCCAGCAGCCCAGGGACTAGCGTCCCCTACGAGCAGTACTTC.

Comments on this clonotype: The junction differs from germline at one of its ends, possibly a read error. The V gene is TRBV28, the J gene TRBJ1-3, with unresolved D. CDR1 is MDHEN and CDR2 is SYDVKM in the germline V gene. This CDR3 has 14 residues. The CDR3 coding sequence is TGTGCCATCAGTACTGGCCTAATGGGAAACACCATATATTTT. Its translation: CAISTGLMGNTIYF.

The table lists this clonotype with a few counts. The V call is TRBV30, the J call TRBJ2-4, with D perhaps given as TRBD1 or TRBD2 (6 bases each). CDR1 GTSNPN and CDR2 SVGIG come from the germline V gene (reference sequence). Deletions cut 0 bases from V and 4 bases from J, with 16 bases between. The CDR3 has 16 amino acids. The CDR3 region is CAWSVRGTGVKNIQYF. For the CDR3, the DNA is TGTGCCTGGAGTGTGAGGGGGACGGGGGTTAAAAACATTCAGTACTTC.

This clonotype has a count of ten or more. The chain links TRBV5-1 to TRBJ1-1; 7 nucleotides line up with TRBD1. Germline V gives CDR1 SGHRS, CDR2 YFSETQ. The length of the CDR3 is 13 residues. V gave up 0 bases and J gave up 10 bases; unmatched junction bases: 6. This CDR3 is CASSLVAGGTAFF. CDR3 coding DNA: TGCGCCAGCAGCTTGGTGGCAGGGGGGACAGCTTTCTTT.

This clonotype was found many times. The CDR3 sequence is CATSRATSGANVLTF. The CDR3 coding sequence is TGTGCCACCAGCCGCGCCACCTCTGGGGCCAACGTCCTGACTTTC. The J gene is TRBJ2-6, the V gene TRBV15; no clear D. V was pared by 5 bases and J by 0 bases, with 8 bases between. CDR1 is LNHNV and CDR2 is YYDKDF in the germline V gene (reference sequence). This CDR3 contains 15 residues.

This clonotype was observed a handful of times. The V gene is TRBV4-1, the J gene TRBJ1-1, with D uncertain. Trimming took 5 bases from V and 8 from J, leaving 12 bases between them. The germline V gene encodes CDR1 MGHRA and CDR2 YSYEKL. The CDR3 has 12 amino acids. For the CDR3, the DNA is TGCGCCAGCAGCTCCGGACCGCGAGAAGCTTTCTTT. This codes for CASSSGPREAFF.

This clonotype was seen ten or more times. The genes are TRBV6-5 and TRBJ2-4; perhaps D is TRBD1 or TRBD2 (6 bases each). Trimming cost V 0 bases and J 5 bases, with 11 bases left between them. CDR1 MNHEY and CDR2 SVGAGI come from the germline V gene. The CDR3 extends over 15 amino acids. The CDR3 protein is CASSYSVGGENIQYF. In DNA, the CDR3 is TGTGCCAGCAGTTACTCTGTGGGGGGCGAAAACATTCAGTACTTC.

This clonotype showed up many times. The J gene is TRBJ1-2, the V gene TRBV6-5, with no clear D. The CDR3 has 15 residues. From germline, CDR1 is MNHEY and CDR2 SVGAGI. Trimming pared 2 bases from V and 5 bases from J, leaving 15 bases between. CDR3 loop: CASSYPLGGEYGYTF. The CDR3 region has the DNA TGTGCCAGCAGTTACCCTCTCGGTGGGGAATATGGCTACACCTTC.

V is TRBV11-3 and J is TRBJ2-2, with TRBD1 matching over 10 bases. V lost 6 bases and J lost 9; bases outside the gene matches: 4. Germline lookup yields CDR1 SGHNT and CDR2 YENEEA. The CDR3 has 13 amino acids. The CDR3 DNA sequence: TGTGCCAGCAGTCGGGACAGGGGAAGGGAGCTGTTTTTT. Protein: CASSRDRGRELFF. The whole variable domain, filled in from reference TRBV11-3 and TRBJ2-2, reads EAGVVQSPRYKIIEKKQPVAFWCNPISGHNTLYWYLQNLGQGPELLIRYENEEAVDDSQLPKDRFSAERLKGVDSTLKIQPAELGDSAVYLCASSRDRGRELFFGEGSRLTVL.

The chain has TRBV6-1 and TRBJ1-6; D remains ambiguous. With 6 bases removed from V and 5 bases from J, the gap between germline ends came to 14 bases. CDR3 length: 15 amino acids. CDR1 MNHNS and CDR2 SASEGT come from the germline V gene. CDR3 nucleotides: TGTGCCAGCAGGAAGACTCGGGCCAATAATTCACCCCTCCACTTT. Translation gives CASRKTRANNSPLHF.

Many counts were recorded for this clonotype. A much larger clone lies a single base off, so this may be a read error. The chain's CDR3 is CTSSDQTVYGYTF. The CDR3 nucleotides read TGTACCAGCAGTGACCAGACAGTTTATGGCTACACCTTC. This chain links TRBV6-1 with TRBJ1-2; tentative D call: TRBD1 (5 bases). The CDR3 has 13 residues. The germline V gene encodes CDR1 MNHNS and CDR2 SASEGT.

This clonotype has a count of ten or more. The chain joins TRBV6-5 to TRBJ2-5; 9 nucleotides line up with TRBD1. The CDR3 is 15 residues long. Germline V gene sequence: CDR1 MNHEY, CDR2 SVGAGI. The V gene end was trimmed by 4 bases and the J gene end by 5 bases; junction bases not matched to a gene: 8. The DNA for the CDR3 is TGTGCCAGCAGTTCCCGACAGGGGGGGAAGGAGACCCAGTACTTC. This encodes CASSSRQGGKETQYF.

This clonotype was counted at least ten times. The rearrangement uses TRBV6-2 or TRBV6-3 and TRBJ2-7, with a weak D call TRBD2 (5 bases). The germline CDR1 and CDR2 sequences are MNHEY and SVGEGT. The germline V and J ends were trimmed by 5 bases and 1 base, with 15 bases remaining between them. The CDR3 sequence is 15 residues long. CDR3 bases: TGTGCCAGCAGTCAGGAGACGAGGGTTTCCTACGAGCAGTACTTC. Protein: CASSQETRVSYEQYF.

This clonotype was seen at least ten times. V is TRBV28 and J is TRBJ2-5; D possibly corresponds to TRBD1 (5 bases). V lost 3 bases to trimming and J lost 11 bases, with 16 bases between them. This CDR3 has 13 amino acids. Germline CDR1 is MDHEN and CDR2 is SYDVKM. In nucleotides, the CDR3 is TGTGCCAGCAGTTTGTCTGCCCAGGGCCCACAGTACTTC. It specifies CASSLSAQGPQYF.

In regard to this clonotype: A read error may account for a junction end that differs from germline. J is TRBJ2-2 and V is TRBV30, with D perhaps TRBD2 (6 bases). The CDR3 extends over 17 amino acids. Germline assignment: CDR1 GTSNPN and CDR2 SVGIG (reference sequence). The CDR3 spells CAWSKGQSGANTGGLFF. In nucleotides, the CDR3 is TGTGCCTGGAGTAAAGGTCAGTCCGGAGCGAACACCGGGGGGCTGTTTTTT.

A note on this clonotype: Given the absence of the conserved phenylalanine or tryptophan at the CDR3 end, a read error is likely. This sequence joins TRBV28 and TRBJ2-5; TRBD1 matches 10 bases. Per germline, CDR1 MDHEN and CDR2 SYDVKM. There are 15 residues in the CDR3. CDR3 coding DNA: TGTGCCAGCAACACCGGGACAGGGGTCGCAGAGTCCCAGTACTAC. Translated, it gives CASNTGTGVAESQYY.